This T cell receptor (beta chain) was documented in a study of blood T cell repertoires in COVID-19. Study-level information: The analysed material was cDNA or gDNA that came from T cells, B-cell-depleted T cells, or PBMCs.

Germline assignment: CDR1 KGHSH and CDR2 LQKENI. This CDR3 region has 16 residues. The ends were cut back, 1 base at V and 8 bases at J, with 15 bases in the middle. Authors' data handling: Amplifying reference gene primers gave estimates of nucleated cell counts. Generated by immunoSEQ multiplex PCR, the TCRdb table keeps only in-frame clones and is missing some. V, J and clone size derive from that table, while D and trimming were established from the DNA sequence. The sample yields 150,000 to 200,000 clones, 75% to 85% seen once. Symptom resolution, clearance, or two negative PCRs marked donors in Cohort 3 as recovered.

This clonotype originated in a woman aged 60-70 years who had recovered from COVID-19. The chain recombines TRBV18 with TRBJ1-6, with TRBD1 as a possible D gene (6 bases). Input material: PBMCs or T cells enriched from blood (not recorded which). The CDR3 sequence: CASSPRGGARDSPLHF. The DNA of the CDR3 is TGTGCCAGCTCACCACGGGGGGGGGCCCGGGATTCACCCCTCCACTTT.